This TCR beta chain was retrieved from a study of CD8 T cells in ankylosing spondylitis. General study results and limits: In ankylosing spondylitis blood, a motif of seven to nine highly homologous TCR beta variants appeared characteristic. Disease-linked clones proved CD8+ and comparatively uncommon in peripheral blood. Earlier authors reported some of these motif variants in reactive arthritis synovial fluid and blood. Significant enrichment of disease-linked clones was reportedly seen in matched ankylosing spondylitis synovial fluid.

TCRdb re-called the 5' RACE reads with MiXCR, one entry per CDR3 protein. Altogether roughly 40,000 distinct CDR3 sequences are present, around 2.8% being singletons, with the ten largest covering about 4.5%. This clonotype was seen repeatedly, ten times or more. Antigen specificity is unknown. The sequence derives from a male donor with ankylosing spondylitis or in good health (not recorded which). Sequencing was performed on blood, either unsorted or a sorted T cell fraction (not recorded which).

The chain's CDR3 is CASSVATPSRGTTGYNEQFF. In DNA, the CDR3 is TGTGCCAGCAGCGTAGCGACACCGTCCCGCGGTACTACGGGCTACAATGAGCAGTTCTTC. The genes are TRBV9 and TRBJ2-1; D is unclear. Deletions cut 0 bases from V and 3 bases from J, with 25 bases between. Germline V gives CDR1 SGDLS, CDR2 YYNGEE. The CDR3 covers 20 residues.